What follows are 15 T cell receptor beta chains derived from one specimen sequenced in a study of CD8 T cells in Susac syndrome. Random hexamers were used to reverse transcribe the RNA input (about 0.5 to 1 ug). TCRdb processed the immunoSEQ multiplex PCR reads anew with MiXCR; each CDR3 protein has one entry. The profile covers approximately 230,000 distinct CDR3 sequences, with 80% to 95% appearing a single time and roughly 0.072% taken by the ten largest. The sequenced sample was CD4+ T cells from PBMCs. Receptors originate from a human donor with multiple sclerosis.

Remarks on this clonotype: The junction does not match germline at one end; this may be a read error. This chain uses TRBV9 with TRBJ1-2; 9 bases align to TRBD1. From germline, CDR1 is SGDLS and CDR2 YYNGEE. The CDR3 spans 19 residues. DNA for the CDR3: TGTGCCAGCAGCGTAGCGGGTAGCGGGACAGGGAGTGGAAAATATGGCCACACCTTC. Its translation is CASSVAGSGTGSGKYGHTF. The full variable domain, in which reference TRBV9 and TRBJ1-2 provide the parts outside the CDR3, is DSGVTQTPKHLITATGQRVTLRCSPRSGDLSVYWYQQSLDQGLQFLIQYYNGEERAKGNILERFSAQQFPDLHSELNLSSLELGDSALYFCASSVAGSGTGSGKYGHTFGSGTRLTVV.

The chain is built from TRBV30 and TRBJ1-4, with D perhaps TRBD1 (5 bases). Germline loops: CDR1 GTSNPN, CDR2 SVGIG (reference sequence). This CDR3 region has 12 residues. The ends were cut back, 0 bases at V and 8 bases at J, with 7 bases in the middle. CDR3 region: CAWSVRGEKLFF. The CDR3 bases are TGTGCCTGGAGTGTACGGGGGGAAAAACTGTTTTTT.

The genes are TRBV30 and TRBJ2-3, with a possible D match to TRBD2 (5 bases). Germline V lookup: CDR1 GTSNPN, CDR2 SVGIG (reference sequence). Between the trimmed V and J ends, which lost 1 base and 2 bases, there was a span of 10 bases. The CDR3 extends over 14 amino acids. CDR3 sequence reads: CAWSARGSTDTQYF. CDR3 coding DNA: TGTGCCTGGAGTGCCCGGGGATCCACAGATACGCAGTATTTT.

This clonotype was seen a single time. The J gene is TRBJ2-5, the V gene TRBV29-1, with D unresolved. The CDR3 contains 11 residues. Germline V CDR1 and CDR2: SQVTM, ANQGSEA. V lost 3 bases and J lost 7, with 9 bases in between. This chain's CDR3 is CSVESMGTQYF. Written as DNA, the CDR3 is TGCAGCGTTGAGAGCATGGGGACCCAGTACTTC.

The chain recombines TRBV30 with TRBJ2-3; 7 nucleotides match TRBD1. V shed 8 bases, J shed 0 bases, and the junction held 8 bases outside the gene matches. This CDR3 has 14 amino acids. The germline V gene has CDR1 GTSNPN and CDR2 SVGIG (reference sequence). The DNA for the CDR3 is TGTGCCGGGGCCCAGGGGGTTAGCACAGATACGCAGTATTTT. Amino acid sequence: CAGAQGVSTDTQYF. Full variable domain (rest looked up from reference TRBV30 and TRBJ2-3): SQTIHQWPATLVQPVGSPLSLECTVEGTSNPNLYWYRQAAGRGLQLLFYSVGIGQISSEVPQNLSASRPQDRQFILSSKKLLLSDSGFYLCAGAQGVSTDTQYFGPGTRLTVL.

The J gene is TRBJ1-6, the V gene TRBV3-1; 9 bases map to TRBD1. The V gene end was trimmed by 1 base and the J gene end by 8 bases; junction bases not matched to a gene: 0. This CDR3 comprises 14 residues. Germline assignment: CDR1 LGHDT and CDR2 YNNKEL (reference sequence). In DNA form, the CDR3 reads TGTGCCAGCAGCCAAGGGGACAGGGATTCACCCCTCCACTTT. It encodes CASSQGDRDSPLHF.

This chain connects TRBV20-1 to TRBJ2-1; D is unclear. V lost 1 base to trimming and J lost 10 bases, with 14 bases between them. CDR1 and CDR2 (germline): DFQATT, SNEGSKA (reference sequence). The CDR3 is made up of 13 amino acids. The CDR3 protein is CSARGGVSDEQFF. CDR3 coding DNA: TGCAGTGCTAGAGGAGGTGTCAGTGACGAGCAGTTCTTC.

The chain couples TRBV12-3 or TRBV12-4 to TRBJ2-5; perhaps TRBD1 as D (6 bases). The V and J ends lost 6 bases and 7 bases respectively, with 24 bases between them. The CDR3 has 16 residues. The CDR3 reads CASSPSVSGRGWTQYF. Here the CDR3 DNA reads TGTGCCAGCAGCCCATCGGTGTCGGGCAGGGGATGGACCCAGTACTTC.

The J gene is TRBJ2-5, the V gene TRBV7-2, with 14 bases that match TRBD2. The V gene end was trimmed by 4 bases and the J gene end by 3 bases; junction bases not matched to a gene: 13. This CDR3 region has 19 residues. Germline V lookup: CDR1 SGHTA, CDR2 FQGNSA. The CDR3 loop is CASSWPLGTSGRSKETQYF. The CDR3 bases are TGTGCCAGCAGCTGGCCCTTGGGGACTAGCGGGAGAAGTAAAGAGACCCAGTACTTC.

The genes are TRBV2 and TRBJ1-1; D is possibly TRBD1 (5 bases). The CDR3 contains 13 residues. Trimming cost V 5 bases and J 7 bases, with 14 bases left between them. Germline V gene sequence: CDR1 SNHLY, CDR2 FYNNEI. This CDR3 is CASSWLGDREAFF. The DNA for the CDR3 is TGTGCCAGCAGTTGGTTGGGGGACCGTGAAGCTTTCTTT.

V and J are TRBV18 and TRBJ2-2, with D hard to call. This CDR3 has 12 residues. V lost 3 bases to trimming and J lost 6 bases, with 5 bases between them. CDR1 and CDR2 from the germline V gene are KGHSH and LQKENI. The CDR3 DNA follows: TGTGCCAGCTCACCGGGATCCGGGGAGCTGTTTTTT. Translating gives CASSPGSGELFF.

The chain has TRBV2 and TRBJ2-2; D not resolved. This CDR3 has 14 residues. Trimming left V 4 bases short and J 4 bases short, with 10 bases between. Germline V gene lookup returns CDR1 SNHLY and CDR2 FYNNEI. The CDR3 DNA sequence: TGTGCCAGCAGTGTTGGATTTATCACCGGGGAGCTGTTTTTT. It is translated as CASSVGFITGELFF.

This rearrangement joins TRBV19 to TRBJ2-5; no clear D gene. The germline gives CDR1 LNHDA, CDR2 SQIVND (reference sequence). V gave up 7 bases and J gave up 0 bases, with 9 bases separating them. The CDR3 contains 13 residues. This CDR3 is CASTAADQETQYF. In DNA form, the CDR3 reads TGTGCCAGTACTGCAGCCGACCAAGAGACCCAGTACTTC.

The CDR3 here is CASSPWEQYF. CDR3 bases: TGTGCCAGCAGCCCGTGGGAGCAGTACTTC. The V call is TRBV12-1, the J call TRBJ2-7. TRBV12-1 is deemed a pseudogene. CDR3 length: 10 amino acids.

The J gene is TRBJ1-6, the V gene TRBV12-3 or TRBV12-4; D is undetermined. V was pared by 6 bases and J by 12 bases, with 18 bases between. The CDR3 length is 14 residues. CDR3 protein: CASRLLRTGGPLHF. CDR3 coding DNA: TGTGCCAGCAGGCTACTACGGACCGGTGGACCCCTCCACTTT.